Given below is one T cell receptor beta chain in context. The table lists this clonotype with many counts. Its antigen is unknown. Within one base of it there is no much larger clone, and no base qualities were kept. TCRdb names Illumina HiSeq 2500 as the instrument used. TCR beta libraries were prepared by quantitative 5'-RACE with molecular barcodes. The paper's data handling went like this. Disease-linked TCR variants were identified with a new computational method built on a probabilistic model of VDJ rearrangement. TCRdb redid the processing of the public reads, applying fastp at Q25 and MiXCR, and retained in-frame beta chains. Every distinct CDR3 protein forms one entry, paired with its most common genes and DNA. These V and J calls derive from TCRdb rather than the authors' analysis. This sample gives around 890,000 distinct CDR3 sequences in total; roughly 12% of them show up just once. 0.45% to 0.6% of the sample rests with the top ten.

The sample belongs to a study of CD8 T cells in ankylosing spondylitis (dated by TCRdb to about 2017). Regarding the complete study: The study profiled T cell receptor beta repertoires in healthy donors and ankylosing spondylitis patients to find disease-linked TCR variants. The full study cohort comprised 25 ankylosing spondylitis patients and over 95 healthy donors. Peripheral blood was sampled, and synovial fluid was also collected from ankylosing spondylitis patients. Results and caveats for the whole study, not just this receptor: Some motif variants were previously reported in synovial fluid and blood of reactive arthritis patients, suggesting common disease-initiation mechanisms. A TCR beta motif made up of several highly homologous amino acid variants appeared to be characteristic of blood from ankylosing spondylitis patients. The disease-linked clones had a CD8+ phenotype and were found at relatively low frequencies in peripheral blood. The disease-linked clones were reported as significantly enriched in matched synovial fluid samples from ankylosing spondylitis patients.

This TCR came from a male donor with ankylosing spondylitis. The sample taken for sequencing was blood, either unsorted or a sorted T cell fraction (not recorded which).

The sequence in DNA is TGCGCCAGCAGCTTGGTTCAGGGATCGGATACGCAGTATTTT. Translated, it gives CASSLVQGSDTQYF. Recombination connected TRBV5-1 to TRBJ2-3; 5 matching bases give a weak D call of TRBD1. V sheds 0 bases and J sheds 6 bases, leaving 11 bases between their ends. The CDR3 sequence holds 14 residues, the cysteine and phenylalanine included. Only the CDR3 DNA stays, 42 bases, in frame from base 1. CDR1 and CDR2, per the germline V gene, are SGHRS and YFSETQ.